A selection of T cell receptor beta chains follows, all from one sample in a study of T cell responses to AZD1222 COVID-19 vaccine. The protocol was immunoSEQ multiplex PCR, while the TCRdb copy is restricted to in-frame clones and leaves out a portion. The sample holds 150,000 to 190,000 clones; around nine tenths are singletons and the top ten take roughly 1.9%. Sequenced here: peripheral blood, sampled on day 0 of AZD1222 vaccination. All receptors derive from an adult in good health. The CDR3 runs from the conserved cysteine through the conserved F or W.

CDR3: CASGRDRGKQYF
V: TRBV12-5

CDR3: CASSGDGYTF
V: TRBV2

CDR3: CASGKNGGETQYF
V: TRBV6-5

CDR3: CASSLGVPPNTGELFF
V: TRBV5-1

CDR3: CASSQSGSGLSFEQFF
V: TRBV23-1

CDR3: CASDRALGPQHF
V: TRBV28

CDR3: CASILQGETEAFF
V: TRBV7-9

CDR3: CASSLVSTGFGAEAFF
V: TRBV7-9

CDR3: CASSRQGQDTEAFF
V: TRBV19

CDR3: CASSSEGGAGELFF
V: TRBV28

CDR3: CASSQTTGIVDTIYF
V: TRBV4-3

CDR3: CASSQDQTPGPYEQYF
V: TRBV3-1/TRBV3-2

CDR3: CASSGEREVSYEQYF
V: TRBV2

CDR3: CASSPGLAGYNEQFF
V: TRBV5-1

CDR3: CASSSSGTGYSGANVLTF
V: TRBV9

CDR3: CASSLPNNEQFF
V: TRBV18

CDR3: CASSYNRDRFGNTIYF
V: TRBV6-2/TRBV6-3

CDR3: CASSLKGINSPLHF
V: TRBV27

CDR3: CATSRDLSADPYSNQPQHF
V: TRBV15

CDR3: CASNPSGEGETQYF
V: TRBV7-8

CDR3: CASSYMAGYSTDTQYF
V: TRBV6-2/TRBV6-3

CDR3: CASSLAPRAGQGFYGYTF
V: TRBV7-8

CDR3: CASSPGQGAEGYTF
V: TRBV4-2

CDR3: CASSRGTSIQSGSYNEQFF
V: TRBV4-1

CDR3: CASSRTRTQGGTEAFF
V: TRBV5-1

CDR3: CASNPAPSTDTQYF
V: TRBV7-8

CDR3: CASSLHGTGYSGANVLTF
V: TRBV7-3

CDR3: CASSGQDRGPYTEAFF
V: TRBV25-1

CDR3: CSASKRFGNEQFF
V: TRBV20-1

CDR3: CASSQGQGSIQPQHF
V: TRBV4-1

CDR3: CASSSHASGEQEKLFF
V: TRBV19

CDR3: CASSLGALGSPLHF
V: TRBV7-9

CDR3: CASSFIGQGEDGYTF
V: TRBV5-1

CDR3: CASSFVGRWTALTEAFF
V: TRBV7-9

CDR3: CASSDSIYGQAPYGYTF
V: TRBV6-4

CDR3: CSVDRGTYNEQFF
V: TRBV29-1

CDR3: CASSEGLSYNEQFF
V: TRBV7-9

CDR3: CASGLYWGGEQFF
V: TRBV12-5